This T cell receptor (beta chain) originates from a study of T cell responses to AZD1222 COVID-19 vaccine. Study results and caveats: Within unmutated variant regions lay the reported targets of nearly half of spike-specific TCRs. Rises in breadth and depth of Spike-specific TCRs came after two AZD1222 doses. The repertoires were collected only after the peak T cell response.

For this clone: Antigen specificity is unknown.

Second-dose groups at about 4 or about 12 weeks were pooled. The repertoire was sequenced with immunoSEQ multiplex PCR; TCRdb's copy has only in-frame clones and lacks some. The profile shows about 130,000 clones, over 75% of them singletons. This TCR came from an adult who received the AZD1222 COVID-19 vaccine. The sequencing used peripheral blood, collected 28 days after the second AZD1222 dose.

Written as DNA, the CDR3 is TGTGCCAGCAGCGGGGGACGAGACAGGCCCTACGAGCAGTACTTC. This gives the protein CASSGGRDRPYEQYF. The rearrangement links TRBV7-3 to TRBJ2-7, with a possible D match to TRBD1 (6 bases). Germline assignment: CDR1 SGHTA and CDR2 FQGTGA. The CDR3 covers 15 residues. V was trimmed by 5 bases and J by 2 bases, leaving 16 bases between them.